Below are 9 T cell receptor beta chains sequenced from a single sample in a study of cytomegalovirus exposure and HLA in healthy donors listed by TCRdb under 2017. The protocol used for the library was the immunoSEQ multiplex PCR assay. For the multiplex PCR, a mixture combining 60 forward primers for TCR Vbeta segments and 13 reverse primers for TCR Jbeta segments was used. What TCRdb holds here is the immuneACCESS table cut down to in-frame rearrangements. Part of the clones is not present; checked against another copy, under half of the missing clones reflect an unresolved V gene, and the others are unexplained. This sample is represented by 130,000 to 150,000 clones; approximately 83% of them were singletons. The ten largest account for around 2% of the sample. Sequencing used PBMCs. The source of these receptors is a woman aged 40 to 50 in good health and CMV-seronegative.

This clone was counted once. The chain employs TRBV30 and TRBJ2-3; tentatively, D is TRBD2 (6 bases). There are 14 residues in the CDR3. V was shortened by 6 bases and J by 4 bases, with 17 bases between the two germline ends. Germline V lookup: CDR1 GTSNPN, CDR2 SVGIG (reference sequence). The CDR3 DNA reads TGTGCCTGTGGCTCGAAGGGAGGCCCAGATACGCAGTATTTT. Protein: CACGSKGGPDTQYF. Using reference TRBV30 and TRBJ2-3 for the parts outside the CDR3, the full variable domain is SQTIHQWPATLVQPVGSPLSLECTVEGTSNPNLYWYRQAAGRGLQLLFYSVGIGQISSEVPQNLSASRPQDRQFILSSKKLLLSDSGFYLCACGSKGGPDTQYFGPGTRLTVL.

The rearrangement links TRBV6-6 to TRBJ1-3; 9 bases agree with TRBD1. The CDR3 contains 13 residues. Per germline, CDR1 MNHNY and CDR2 SVGAGI (reference sequence). V lost 4 bases and J lost 8; bases outside the gene matches: 3. The CDR3 region is CASSFDRGYTIYF. CDR3 bases: TGTGCCAGCAGTTTTGACAGGGGGTACACCATATATTTT.

The V gene is TRBV21-1, the J gene TRBJ2-1; TRBD2, the table's D call, lacks a check against the DNA. TRBV21-1 is reported as a pseudogene. The CDR3 extends over 15 amino acids. The CDR3 protein is CASRAIAGGNNEQFF. In DNA form, the CDR3 reads TGTGCCAGCAGAGCCATAGCGGGGGGGAACAATGAGCAGTTCTTC.

Of note for this clone: A junction boundary mismatches the germline segment, possibly from a read error. The V gene is TRBV7-9, the J gene TRBJ2-3, with a tentative D call TRBD1 (6 bases). CDR3 size: 13 residues. CDR1 is SEHNR, CDR2 FQNEAQ, per germline (reference sequence). CDR3 DNA: TGTTCCAGCAGCTTACAGGGATCAGATACGCAGTATTTT. Its protein is CSSSLQGSDTQYF.

This chain uses TRBV6-1 with TRBJ1-2; D not resolved. V dropped 8 bases and J dropped 5 bases, with 18 bases sitting between them. This CDR3 has 14 residues. Germline CDR1 and CDR2: MNHNS and SASEGT. In nucleotides, the CDR3 is TGTGCCAGCGTATTTGGCAGGAATTCTTATGGCTACACCTTC. It encodes CASVFGRNSYGYTF.

The chain couples TRBV28 to TRBJ2-1; 8 bases map to TRBD1. J was trimmed by 7 bases and V by 1 base; bases with no gene match: 9. Germline V gene data show CDR1 as MDHEN and CDR2 as SYDVKM. The CDR3 has 16 residues. This chain's CDR3 is CASSLFAGQALNEQFF. The CDR3 DNA sequence: TGTGCCAGCAGTTTATTCGCGGGACAGGCATTGAATGAGCAGTTCTTC.

V usage is TRBV10-3 and J usage is TRBJ2-3, with TRBD1 identical over 7 bases. The CDR3 is 13 residues long. The germline CDR1 and CDR2 sequences are ENHRY and SYGVKD. V was clipped by 6 bases and J by 4 bases; unmatched bases: 4. DNA for the CDR3: TGTGCCATCAGGGCACAGGGGCCAGATACGCAGTATTTT. Amino acids: CAIRAQGPDTQYF.

The chain recombines TRBV19 with TRBJ1-6; 9 bases are a match to TRBD1. This CDR3 region has 15 residues. Looked up from germline, CDR1 is LNHDA and CDR2 is SQIVND (reference sequence). The J segment lost 10 bases and the V segment lost 3 bases, leaving 7 bases of the junction unmatched. The CDR3 DNA reads as TGTGCCAGTAGTATCGGACAGGGGTATCGATCACCCCTCCACTTT. Protein product: CASSIGQGYRSPLHF. Together with reference TRBV19 and TRBJ1-6, the CDR3 gives the full variable domain: DGGITQSPKYLFRKEGQNVTLSCEQNLNHDAMYWYRQDPGQGLRLIYYSQIVNDFQKGDIAEGYSVSREKKESFPLTVTSAQKNPTAFYLCASSIGQGYRSPLHFGNGTRLTVT.

The J gene is TRBJ2-1, the V gene TRBV14; TRBD2 matches 10 bases. The CDR3 is 17 residues long. Germline loops: CDR1 SGHDN, CDR2 FVKESK. V shed 6 bases, J shed 8 bases, and the junction held 16 bases outside the gene matches. DNA for the CDR3: TGTGCCAGCAGTTCAAAAATTCCGGGACTAGCGCGGCATGAGCAGTTCTTC. Amino acid sequence: CASSSKIPGLARHEQFF.